These T cell receptor beta chains were read from a single sample in a study of control samples from healthy donors and cancer patients. Sequencing used immunoSEQ multiplex PCR; TCRdb keeps in-frame clones, though not all of them. The table has some 87,000 clones, 84% seen once. Sequencing was performed on PBMCs. The receptors were sampled from a man aged 55 to 70 with head and neck cancer. Both conserved end residues are part of each CDR3. D genes are given only for firm matches. For some rows the clone size is stated as once, few or many, or as a class when expanded; others skip it.

j_call | d_call | v_call | clone_size | cdr3_aa | cdr3_nt
TRBJ2-1 | TRBD2 | TRBV30 | . | CAWTPGLAGDHNEQFF | TGTGCCTGGACTCCAGGGCTAGCGGGAGACCACAATGAGCAGTTCTTC
TRBJ2-7 | TRBD2 | TRBV13 | . | CASSLRTSGRVEQYF | TGTGCCAGCAGCCTTCGGACTAGCGGGAGAGTCGAGCAGTACTTC
TRBJ2-5 | TRBD2 | TRBV4-1 | . | CASSRLAGVETQYF | TGCGCCAGCAGCCGACTAGCGGGAGTAGAGACCCAGTACTTC
TRBJ2-2 | TRBD1 | TRBV19 | few | CASSTGTAGELFF | TGTGCCAGTAGTACCGGGACAGCCGGGGAGCTGTTTTTT
TRBJ2-7 | . | TRBV6-1 | few | CASSDHYEQYF | TGTGCCAGCAGTGACCACTACGAGCAGTACTTC
TRBJ2-1 | TRBD2 | TRBV25-1 | . | CASSVSAGGLNEQFF | TGTGCCAGCAGTGTTTCCGCGGGAGGGTTGAATGAGCAGTTCTTC
TRBJ1-2 | . | TRBV5-1 | few | CASSLRAANGYTF | TGCGCCAGCAGCTTGAGGGCAGCAAATGGCTACACCTTC
TRBJ1-3 | TRBD1 | TRBV7-7 | . | CASSSGQGGTIYF | TGTGCTAGCAGCTCCGGACAGGGTGGCACCATATATTTT
TRBJ1-5 | . | TRBV19 | . | CASSIDKPYSNQPQHF | TGTGCCAGTAGTATAGACAAGCCATATAGCAATCAGCCCCAGCATTTT
TRBJ1-5 | . | TRBV25-1 | once | CASSPSRSGIGNQPQHF | TGTGCCAGCAGCCCCTCGAGGTCAGGGATAGGGAATCAGCCCCAGCATTTT
TRBJ2-1 | . | TRBV11-2 | . | CASSLRRDPRKDEQFF | TGTGCCAGCAGCTTACGCCGGGACCCCCGAAAGGATGAGCAGTTCTTC
TRBJ1-6 | . | TRBV5-1 | . | CASSLDGGGRTPLHF | TGCGCCAGCAGCTTGGATGGGGGGGGGCGCACACCCCTCCACTTT
TRBJ1-6 | . | TRBV27 | . | CASKPGGGVNSPLHF | TGTGCCAGCAAGCCCGGTGGAGGAGTGAATTCACCCCTCCACTTT
TRBJ1-3 | . | TRBV9 | . | CASSVESSSLNTIYF | TGTGCCAGCAGCGTAGAATCTAGCTCACTGAACACCATATATTTT
TRBJ1-1 | . | TRBV10-3 | once | CAISEGRGGTEAFF | TGTGCCATCAGTGAAGGGAGGGGGGGCACTGAAGCTTTCTTT
TRBJ2-2 | . | TRBV5-1 | . | CASSLGPMNTGELFF | TGCGCCAGCAGCTTGGGACCTATGAACACCGGGGAGCTGTTTTTT
TRBJ2-7 | . | TRBV5-5 | . | CASSLGQAIYEQYF | TGTGCCAGCAGCTTGGGGCAGGCGATCTACGAGCAGTACTTC
TRBJ1-6 | . | TRBV6-1 | few | CASSEANNSPLHF | TGTGCCAGCAGTGAAGCAAATAATTCACCCCTCCACTTT
TRBJ2-7 | . | TRBV5-8 | . | CASSLAGLSYEQYF | TGTGCCAGCAGCTTGGCAGGTCTCTCCTACGAGCAGTACTTC
TRBJ2-3 | . | TRBV10-2 | . | CASSPEGADTQYF | TGCGCCAGCTCGCCCGAGGGGGCAGATACGCAGTATTTT
TRBJ1-4 | . | TRBV5-6 | . | CASSLWGREKLFF | TGTGCCAGCAGCTTGTGGGGCCGGGAAAAACTGTTTTTT
TRBJ2-1 | . | TRBV11-2 | few | CASTLDSHNEQFF | TGTGCCAGCACCTTGGACAGCCACAATGAGCAGTTCTTC
TRBJ2-5 | . | TRBV3-1/TRBV3-2 | . | CASSNRVSNQETQYF | TGTGCCAGCAGCAACAGGGTTTCAAATCAAGAGACCCAGTACTTC
TRBJ2-1 | . | TRBV4-1 | . | CASSQVGGPVPYNEQFF | TGCGCCAGCAGCCAAGTTGGCGGGCCAGTCCCTTACAATGAGCAGTTCTTC
TRBJ2-7 | . | TRBV5-1 | . | CASSYDLGHYEQYF | TGCGCCAGCAGCTATGATCTGGGACACTACGAGCAGTACTTC
TRBJ1-1 | TRBD1 | TRBV25-1 | once | CASHPGQGAPLF | TGTGCCAGCCACCCGGGACAGGGGGCGCCGTTATTT
TRBJ2-7 | . | TRBV7-8 | . | CASTGGAQGYEQYF | TGTGCCAGCACTGGGGGAGCCCAGGGCTACGAGCAGTACTTC
TRBJ2-7 | . | TRBV25-1 | . | CASSEYGQGGEQYF | TGTGCCAGCAGTGAATATGGGCAGGGGGGCGAGCAGTACTTC
TRBJ1-2 | . | TRBV30 | . | CAWDINYGYTF | TGTGCCTGGGACATTAACTATGGCTACACCTTC
TRBJ2-7 | TRBD2 | TRBV10-1 | . | CASSDPSGRYEQYF | TGCGCCAGCAGTGACCCCTCCGGGAGGTACGAGCAGTACTTC
TRBJ1-2 | . | TRBV6-5 | . | CASRGAPPISYGYTF | TGTGCCAGCAGGGGGGCACCTCCGATATCCTATGGCTACACCTTC
TRBJ2-3 | TRBD1 | TRBV5-1 | . | CASSWTGTTDTQYF | TGCGCCAGCAGCTGGACAGGGACCACAGATACGCAGTATTTT
TRBJ2-6 | . | TRBV19 | . | CASRQSSGANVLTF | TGTGCGTCCCGGCAATCCTCTGGGGCCAACGTCCTGACTTTC
TRBJ2-2 | . | TRBV9 | . | CASSERGPGPSRAGELFF | TGTGCCAGCAGCGAGAGGGGACCGGGCCCAAGTAGGGCCGGGGAGCTGTTTTTT
TRBJ2-7 | . | TRBV28 | . | CASRGEYEQYF | TGTGCCAGCAGAGGGGAATACGAGCAGTACTTC
TRBJ2-4 | . | TRBV6-6 | . | CASEDTLAKNIQYF | TGTGCCAGCGAAGACACCTTAGCCAAAAACATTCAGTACTTC
TRBJ2-1 | TRBD2 | TRBV19 | . | CASSRLANEQFF | TGTGCCAGTAGCCGACTAGCCAATGAGCAGTTCTTC
TRBJ2-1 | TRBD2 | TRBV6-4 | few | CASSDEGGPGNEQFF | TGTGCCAGCAGTGACGAGGGAGGGCCGGGCAATGAGCAGTTCTTC
TRBJ2-1 | TRBD2 | TRBV30 | . | CAWSRLADSYNEQFF | TGTGCCTGGAGCAGACTAGCGGATTCCTACAATGAGCAGTTCTTC
TRBJ2-6 | . | TRBV5-1 | . | CASGFGTAVGANVLTF | TGCGCCAGCGGATTCGGGACGGCAGTTGGGGCCAACGTCCTGACTTTC
TRBJ1-1 | TRBD1 | TRBV7-9 | . | CASSPAGTGEAFF | TGTGCCAGCAGCCCAGCAGGGACAGGAGAAGCTTTCTTT
TRBJ2-5 | . | TRBV7-9 | few | CASSLVTPNDGETQYF | TGTGCCAGCAGCTTAGTCACGCCCAATGACGGGGAGACCCAGTACTTC
TRBJ2-7 | . | TRBV6-1 | . | CASSEGSFYEQYF | TGTGCCAGCAGTGAAGGCAGTTTCTACGAGCAGTACTTC
TRBJ1-2 | . | TRBV5-1 | . | CASSLVDRSIYGYTF | TGCGCCAGCAGCTTAGTGGATAGGAGTATCTATGGCTACACCTTC
TRBJ1-6 | TRBD1 | TRBV6-5 | . | CASSYRTGGNSPLHF | TGTGCCAGCAGTTACCGGACAGGGGGTAATTCACCCCTCCACTTT
TRBJ1-1 | TRBD1 | TRBV2 | few | CASNTGTGNTEAFF | TGTGCCAGCAACACCGGGACAGGGAACACTGAAGCTTTCTTT
TRBJ2-7 | TRBD1 | TRBV4-1 | . | CASSQLPFTGGAVHEQYF | TGCGCCAGCAGCCAACTCCCCTTTACAGGGGGCGCGGTCCACGAGCAGTACTTC
TRBJ2-7 | . | TRBV19 | . | CASSIKGREAYEQYF | TGTGCCAGTAGTATAAAGGGCAGGGAGGCCTACGAGCAGTACTTC
TRBJ2-5 | . | TRBV6-6 | . | CASSYSGVPETQYF | TGTGCCAGCAGTTACTCGGGAGTTCCGGAGACCCAGTACTTC
TRBJ2-5 | . | TRBV3-1/TRBV3-2 | . | CASSQTTDYQETQYF | TGTGCCAGCAGCCAAACAACTGATTACCAAGAGACCCAGTACTTC
TRBJ2-1 | TRBD2 | TRBV15 | few | CATRSVGRSGGQFF | TGTGCCACCCGATCGGTCGGGAGGTCCGGGGGGCAGTTCTTC
TRBJ1-6 | . | TRBV7-9 | . | CASSRRGGNSPLHF | TGTGCCAGCAGCAGGCGGGGAGGGAATTCACCCCTCCACTTT
TRBJ2-1 | . | TRBV6-5 | . | CASSPYFDYEQFF | TGTGCCAGCAGTCCTTACTTTGACTATGAGCAGTTCTTC
TRBJ1-1 | TRBD1 | TRBV5-8 | . | CASSRIGTASNTEAFF | TGTGCCAGCAGCAGGATCGGGACAGCCTCGAACACTGAAGCTTTCTTT
TRBJ1-1 | . | TRBV28 | . | CASSFRGKDFF | TGTGCCAGCAGTTTTAGAGGGAAGGATTTCTTT
TRBJ1-1 | . | TRBV5-6 | . | CASSPWDRPNTEAFF | TGTGCCAGCAGCCCCTGGGACCGTCCGAACACTGAAGCTTTCTTT
TRBJ1-2 | . | TRBV2 | . | CASRGERDYGYTF | TGTGCCAGCAGAGGGGAGAGGGACTATGGCTACACCTTC
TRBJ2-3 | TRBD1 | TRBV3-1/TRBV3-2 | . | CASSPRTGPDTQYF | TGTGCCAGCAGCCCCCGGACAGGGCCAGATACGCAGTATTTT
TRBJ2-7 | TRBD1 | TRBV18 | . | CASSPRDRLTYEQYF | TGTGCCAGCTCACCACGGGACAGGCTAACCTACGAGCAGTACTTC